Each of the 21 T cell receptor beta chains below was sequenced from the same sample in a study of T cell responses to AZD1222 COVID-19 vaccine. Profiled with immunoSEQ multiplex PCR; TCRdb holds only in-frame clones, not every one. The table includes more than 95,000 clones, about 93% detected once. The sequencing here drew on peripheral blood, taken on day 0 of AZD1222 vaccination. Source of these receptors: an adult in good health.

This clone was detected once. The chain combines TRBV5-1 with TRBJ2-2; 7 positions match TRBD1. The V segment lost 1 base and the J segment 0 bases; nucleotides outside the gene matches: 6. Germline V gene lookup returns CDR1 SGHRS and CDR2 YFSETQ. The CDR3 is made up of 17 amino acids. CDR3 DNA: TGCGCCAGCAGCTTGATACCAGGGGGAGCGAACACCGGGGAGCTGTTTTTT. Translating gives CASSLIPGGANTGELFF.

The chain uses TRBV9 and TRBJ2-3; 7 nucleotides match TRBD2. The length of the CDR3 is 15 residues. Trimming removed 3 bases from V and 0 bases from J; junction bases left unmatched: 4. Germline V gene lookup returns CDR1 SGDLS and CDR2 YYNGEE. CDR3 loop: CASSGYSGSTDTQYF. In nucleotides, the CDR3 is TGTGCCAGCAGCGGTTATAGCGGGAGCACAGATACGCAGTATTTT.

This clone was recorded only once. The chain links TRBV4-3 to TRBJ1-2; no firm D call. CDR3 size: 13 residues. V was clipped by 0 bases and J by 6 bases, with 8 bases between them. From germline, CDR1 is LGHNA and CDR2 YSLEER. The CDR3 spells CASSQEGRNGYTF. The CDR3 nucleotides read TGCGCCAGCAGCCAAGAAGGGCGGAATGGCTACACCTTC.

The chain links TRBV2 to TRBJ1-5; D is possibly TRBD1 (6 bases). The CDR3 has 14 amino acids. The germline gives CDR1 SNHLY, CDR2 FYNNEI. V shed 5 bases and J shed 7 bases, with 15 bases lying between them. CDR3 region: CASSLTGKDQPQHF. CDR3 nucleotides: TGTGCCAGCAGTCTCACAGGGAAAGACCAGCCCCAGCATTTT. The full variable domain, in which reference TRBV2 and TRBJ1-5 provide the parts outside the CDR3, is EPEVTQTPSHQVTQMGQEVILRCVPISNHLYFYWYRQILGQKVEFLVSFYNNEISEKSEIFDDQFSVERPDGSNFTLKIRSTKLEDSAMYFCASSLTGKDQPQHFGDGTRLSIL.

The chain is built from TRBV5-1 and TRBJ2-3; D is tentatively TRBD1 or TRBD2 (5 bases each). Germline V CDR1 and CDR2: SGHRS, YFSETQ. This CDR3 is 13 amino acids long. The V gene lost 0 bases and the J gene lost 7 bases, with 9 bases spanning the gap. CDR3 sequence (DNA): TGCGCCAGCAGCTTGGATCGGGGACATACGCAGTATTTT. Protein product: CASSLDRGHTQYF.

This chain links TRBV4-2 with TRBJ2-7, with 9 bases lining up with TRBD2. This CDR3 comprises 15 residues. V lost 4 bases to trimming and J lost 2 bases; unmatched junction nucleotides: 6. CDR1 is LGHNA and CDR2 is YNFKEQ in the germline V gene. The CDR3 DNA sequence: TGTGCCAGCAGCCCTGGGACTAGCCGGACCTACGAGCAGTACTTC. It codes for CASSPGTSRTYEQYF.

This chain connects TRBV3-1 (or the pseudogene TRBV3-2) to TRBJ1-5; TRBD1 is a possible D gene (6 bases). V was pared by 3 bases and J by 0 bases, with 9 bases between. The germline CDR1 and CDR2 sequences are LGHDT and YNNKEL (reference sequence). CDR3 size: 15 residues. The CDR3 loop is CASSQGTLSNQPQHF. The CDR3 nucleotides are TGTGCCAGCAGCCAGGGGACACTTAGCAATCAGCCCCAGCATTTT.

The genes are TRBV18 and TRBJ1-4; 7 nucleotides agree with TRBD1. Germline V gives CDR1 KGHSH, CDR2 LQKENI. J lost 3 bases, V lost 4 bases, and 2 bases had no gene match. This CDR3 has 14 amino acids. The CDR3 sequence: CASSQGTANEKLFF. The CDR3 DNA reads as TGTGCCAGCTCACAGGGGACAGCTAATGAAAAACTGTTTTTT.

The CDR3 region has the DNA TGTGCCAGCAGCATGCTATCTCCCATTTGCAAAAAAAACATTCAGTACTTC. This codes for CASSMLSPICKKNIQYF. This chain joins TRBV3-1 (or the pseudogene TRBV3-2) and TRBJ2-4; D not resolved. Trimming left V 5 bases short and J 4 bases short, with 21 bases between. The CDR3 spans 17 residues. The germline CDR1 and CDR2 sequences are LGHDT and YNNKEL (reference sequence).

V is TRBV24-1 and J is TRBJ1-2; D ambiguous. Looked up from germline, CDR1 is KGHDR and CDR2 is SFDVKD. The CDR3 covers 14 residues. The V gene lost 5 bases and the J gene lost 8 bases, with 17 bases spanning the gap. This chain's CDR3 is CATSGGEGAGGYTF. The CDR3 DNA is TGTGCCACCAGTGGTGGGGAGGGCGCGGGAGGCTACACCTTC.

This chain connects TRBV6-1 to TRBJ1-4, with 9 bases lining up with TRBD1. The CDR3 extends over 15 amino acids. The germline V gene encodes CDR1 MNHNS and CDR2 SASEGT. V lost 3 bases and J lost 7; bases outside the gene matches: 6. The CDR3 region has the DNA TGTGCCAGCAGTGATTGGACAGGGGCGGGTGAAAAACTGTTTTTT. This gives the protein CASSDWTGAGEKLFF.

The J gene is TRBJ1-6, the V gene TRBV6-5; a weak D match, TRBD1 (5 bases). Germline-derived CDR1 and CDR2 are MNHEY and SVGAGI. Trimming cost V 6 bases and J 8 bases, with 11 bases left between them. The CDR3 covers 13 residues. As DNA, the CDR3 is TGTGCCAGCAGGGGACGGACGGATTCACCCCTCCACTTT. Translating gives CASRGRTDSPLHF.

This sequence joins TRBV29-1 and TRBJ1-2; 7 bases map to TRBD1. Germline trimming cut 4 bases from V and 2 bases from J; bases unmatched to any gene: 7. The CDR3 contains 14 residues. The V gene's germline CDR1 is SQVTM and CDR2 ANQGSEA. The chain's CDR3 is CSVVGGGDNYGYTF. The CDR3 DNA sequence: TGCAGCGTTGTAGGAGGGGGCGACAACTATGGCTACACCTTC.

The V gene is TRBV19, the J gene TRBJ2-7; perhaps D is TRBD1 or TRBD2 (6 bases each). With 4 bases removed from V and 7 bases from J, the gap between germline ends came to 20 bases. The germline CDR1 and CDR2 sequences are LNHDA and SQIVND (reference sequence). CDR3 size: 15 residues. CDR3: CASSTIGGTMEEQYF. The DNA for the CDR3 is TGTGCCAGTAGTACCATAGGGGGGACAATGGAGGAGCAGTACTTC.

Here the CDR3 reads CASSSGLGNYGYTF. The CDR3 DNA reads as TGTGCCAGCAGCTCAGGCCTGGGTAACTATGGCTACACCTTC. This rearrangement joins TRBV7-2 to TRBJ1-2; D unresolved. This CDR3 comprises 14 residues. Germline CDR1 SGHTA, CDR2 FQGNSA. Trimming pared 4 bases from V and 1 base from J, leaving 10 bases between. The whole variable domain, remainder taken from reference TRBV7-2 and TRBJ1-2, is GAGVSQSPSNKVTEKGKDVELRCDPISGHTALYWYRQSLGQGLEFLIYFQGNSAPDKSGLPSDRFSAERTGGSVSTLTIQRTQQEDSAVYLCASSSGLGNYGYTFGSGTRLTVV.

CDR3 DNA sequence: TGTGCCAGCAGTTATTCCTCCGGGAGATGGAATGAGCAGTTCTTC. Translating it yields CASSYSSGRWNEQFF. This rearrangement joins TRBV6-5 to TRBJ2-1; the D gene is possibly TRBD2 (6 bases). The CDR3 has 15 residues. The ends were cut back, 3 bases at V and 7 bases at J, with 16 bases in the middle. Germline values: CDR1 MNHEY, CDR2 SVGAGI.

In DNA form, the CDR3 reads TGTGCCAGCAGCGGACAGGGGGCCTACGAGCAGTACTTC. Its protein product is CASSGQGAYEQYF. The chain joins TRBV9 to TRBJ2-7, with TRBD1 identical over 9 bases. Germline V lookup: CDR1 SGDLS, CDR2 YYNGEE. With 3 bases clipped from V and 2 bases from J, the junction kept 0 bases outside the gene matches. CDR3 size: 13 residues. The complete variable domain, with remaining parts taken from reference TRBV9 and TRBJ2-7, reads DSGVTQTPKHLITATGQRVTLRCSPRSGDLSVYWYQQSLDQGLQFLIQYYNGEERAKGNILERFSAQQFPDLHSELNLSSLELGDSALYFCASSGQGAYEQYFGPGTRLTVT.

V and J are TRBV7-9 and TRBJ1-2; D is possibly TRBD1 (6 bases). Germline lookup yields CDR1 SEHNR and CDR2 FQNEAQ (reference sequence). Trimming left V 4 bases short and J 4 bases short, with 16 bases between. The length of the CDR3 is 15 residues. The CDR3 is CASSSEIDRSYGYTF. For the CDR3, the DNA is TGTGCCAGCAGCTCCGAGATTGACAGGAGCTATGGCTACACCTTC.

Only a few counts were recorded for this clone. In DNA form, the CDR3 reads TGTGCCAGCAGCCTTTCTATTAACACCGGGGAGCTGTTTTTT. Translating it yields CASSLSINTGELFF. The chain employs TRBV2 and TRBJ2-2, with D unresolved. The germline gives CDR1 SNHLY, CDR2 FYNNEI. CDR3 length: 14 amino acids. V lost 6 bases and J 2 bases, leaving 10 bases between the germline ends.

The chain joins TRBV6-5 to TRBJ2-7, with unresolved D. Germline values: CDR1 MNHEY, CDR2 SVGAGI. V was pared by 0 bases and J by 4 bases, with 7 bases between. The CDR3 extends over 13 amino acids. CDR3 amino acids: CASSYSRRYEQYF. The CDR3 nucleotides read TGTGCCAGCAGTTACTCGCGGCGATACGAGCAGTACTTC.

The chain combines TRBV30 with TRBJ2-5; 7 nucleotides agree with TRBD1. CDR1 is GTSNPN, CDR2 SVGIG, per germline (reference sequence). The CDR3 runs to 13 residues. The J segment lost 4 bases and the V segment lost 3 bases, leaving 5 bases of the junction unmatched. The CDR3 coding sequence is TGTGCCTGGAGCGGGAACAGGGGAGAGACCCAGTACTTC. Its translation is CAWSGNRGETQYF.